These 22 T cell receptor beta chains were sequenced from one sample in a study of blood T cell repertoires in COVID-19. Sequencing used immunoSEQ multiplex PCR; TCRdb keeps in-frame clones, though not all of them. The sample has 220,000 or so clones; more than 65% are singletons. Sequenced: peripheral blood. The receptors come from a woman younger than 45 who had recovered from COVID-19.

V is TRBV2 and J is TRBJ2-1; 11 nucleotides line up with TRBD2. This CDR3 has 18 residues. Germline V CDR1 and CDR2: SNHLY, FYNNEI. After removal of 2 bases from V and 9 bases from J, the junction contained 15 bases not matched to a gene. The CDR3: CASSEMGVASGRSTEQFF. CDR3 nucleotides: TGTGCCAGCAGTGAAATGGGGGTTGCTAGCGGGAGGAGTACTGAGCAGTTCTTC. Full variable domain (rest looked up from reference TRBV2 and TRBJ2-1): EPEVTQTPSHQVTQMGQEVILRCVPISNHLYFYWYRQILGQKVEFLVSFYNNEISEKSEIFDDQFSVERPDGSNFTLKIRSTKLEDSAMYFCASSEMGVASGRSTEQFFGPGTRLTVL.

CDR3 protein: CASWGGRLQETQYF. DNA for the CDR3: TGTGCCAGCTGGGGCGGTCGGCTACAAGAGACCCAGTACTTC. V usage is TRBV7-9 and J usage is TRBJ2-5, with D maybe TRBD1 (5 bases). Germline assignment: CDR1 SEHNR and CDR2 FQNEAQ (reference sequence). The CDR3 totals 14 residues. With 8 bases removed from V and 2 bases from J, the gap between germline ends came to 15 bases.

This clone was observed a few times. The CDR3 bases are TGTGCCAGCAGCGAGGGACTTCTATACGAGCAGTACTTC. Its translation: CASSEGLLYEQYF. The chain employs TRBV7-7 and TRBJ2-7; D is possibly TRBD2 (6 bases). CDR1 is SSHAT and CDR2 is FNYEAQ in the germline V gene (reference sequence). Trimming pared 5 bases from V and 4 bases from J, leaving 12 bases between. The CDR3 consists of 13 residues.

The chain links TRBV12-2 to TRBJ1-4. TRBV12-2 is marked as a pseudogene. The CDR3 runs to 15 residues. CDR3 residues: CASRLVSPFVEKLFF. The CDR3 DNA sequence: TGTGCAAGTCGCTTAGTGTCCCCCTTCGTCGAAAAACTGTTTTTT.

The chain links TRBV6-1 to TRBJ2-2; D gene unclear. Looked up from germline, CDR1 is MNHNS and CDR2 is SASEGT. Deletions cut 3 bases from V and 3 bases from J, with 5 bases between. CDR3 length: 13 residues. DNA of the CDR3: TGTGCCAGCAGTGACCAATACACCGGGGAGCTGTTTTTT. Translation: CASSDQYTGELFF.

The CDR3, as DNA: TGTGCCAGCAGCGTAGATAGCGCTAGGGATGAGCAGTTCTTC. Its translation: CASSVDSARDEQFF. The chain combines TRBV9 with TRBJ2-1; possibly TRBD2 for D (5 bases). This CDR3 is 14 amino acids long. CDR1 and CDR2 from the germline V gene are SGDLS and YYNGEE. Trimming stripped 0 bases from V and 8 bases from J, with 12 bases between. Full variable domain (outside the CDR3, taken from reference TRBV9 and TRBJ2-1): DSGVTQTPKHLITATGQRVTLRCSPRSGDLSVYWYQQSLDQGLQFLIQYYNGEERAKGNILERFSAQQFPDLHSELNLSSLELGDSALYFCASSVDSARDEQFFGPGTRLTVL.

This chain joins TRBV21-1 and TRBJ2-2; the table assigns TRBD2, which was not confirmed against the DNA. TRBV21-1 is noted as a pseudogene. CDR3 size: 17 residues. The CDR3 protein is CATDRPIAGKNTGELFF. The CDR3 region has the DNA TGTGCCACCGACAGGCCGATAGCGGGGAAGAACACCGGGGAGCTGTTTTTT.

This chain links TRBV19 with TRBJ2-7; a possible D gene is TRBD2 (5 bases). CDR1 is LNHDA and CDR2 is SQIVND in the germline V gene (reference sequence). CDR3 size: 13 residues. Trimming pared 0 bases from V and 6 bases from J, leaving 9 bases between. The CDR3 sequence: CASSIDLGGEQYF. CDR3 sequence (DNA): TGTGCCAGTAGTATAGATCTAGGAGGCGAGCAGTACTTC.

The chain has TRBV28 and TRBJ2-3; tentatively, D is TRBD2 (6 bases). This CDR3 spans 15 amino acids. V was pared by 6 bases and J by 2 bases, with 15 bases between. CDR1 is MDHEN and CDR2 is SYDVKM in the germline V gene. The CDR3 loop is CASREAGTSTDTQYF. The DNA for the CDR3 is TGTGCCAGCAGGGAGGCGGGAACATCCACAGATACGCAGTATTTT.

The chain joins TRBV2 to TRBJ1-2, with D perhaps TRBD1 (5 bases). Looked up from germline, CDR1 is SNHLY and CDR2 is FYNNEI. The V and J ends lost 5 bases and 4 bases respectively, with 11 bases between them. This CDR3 is 13 amino acids long. CDR3 DNA sequence: TGTGCCAGCAGTAGTGACAGCCGCTATGGCTACACCTTC. It specifies CASSSDSRYGYTF.

V is TRBV28 and J is TRBJ1-3; D might be TRBD1 (5 bases). The V gene's germline CDR1 is MDHEN and CDR2 SYDVKM. This CDR3 spans 15 amino acids. V lost 2 bases to trimming and J lost 5 bases, with 13 bases between them. DNA of the CDR3: TGTGCCAGCAGTTTAGGGGGGACGGTGAGAAACACCATATATTTT. Amino acid sequence: CASSLGGTVRNTIYF.

On this clone itself: This sample includes further DNA sequences coding for the same CDR3. The chain combines TRBV6-5 with TRBJ2-7; TRBD1 agrees at 10 bases. This CDR3 comprises 15 residues. Germline V gene lookup returns CDR1 MNHEY and CDR2 SVGAGI. Unmatched junction bases numbered 3, after V lost 0 bases and J lost 4 bases. CDR3 in DNA: TGTGCCAGCAGTTACTCTCCGGGACAGGGGTACGAGCAGTACTTC. Translated: CASSYSPGQGYEQYF.

CDR3 sequence: CARLGRNTDTQYF. The CDR3 bases are TGTGCCAGGTTGGGCAGGAACACAGATACGCAGTATTTT. V gene TRBV2 combines with J gene TRBJ2-3; unclear D gene. Trimming took off 9 bases at V and 2 bases at J, with 12 bases between the two ends. CDR3 size: 13 residues. Germline loops: CDR1 SNHLY, CDR2 FYNNEI.

V is TRBV18 and J is TRBJ1-5, with no clear D. V lost 3 bases, J lost 3 bases, and 15 bases lay in between. CDR1 and CDR2 (germline): KGHSH, LQKENI. The CDR3 extends over 16 amino acids. CDR3 nucleotides: TGTGCCAGCTCACCCAATCAGGTGAGCTACAATCAGCCCCAGCATTTT. Translation: CASSPNQVSYNQPQHF. The whole variable domain, filled in from reference TRBV18 and TRBJ1-5, reads NAGVMQNPRHLVRRRGQEARLRCSPMKGHSHVYWYRQLPEEGLKFMVYLQKENIIDESGMPKERFSAEFPKEGPSILRIQQVVRGDSAAYFCASSPNQVSYNQPQHFGDGTRLSIL.

The rearrangement uses TRBV3-1 (or the pseudogene TRBV3-2) and TRBJ1-1; a possible D gene is TRBD1 (5 bases). Germline V gives CDR1 LGHDT, CDR2 YNNKEL (reference sequence). CDR3 size: 13 residues. With 4 bases removed from V and 7 bases from J, the gap between germline ends came to 13 bases. The CDR3: CASSPSARVEAFF. The CDR3 region has the DNA TGTGCCAGCAGCCCCAGCGCCAGGGTTGAAGCTTTCTTT.

This clone showed up just a few times. The gene calls are TRBV25-1 and TRBJ2-1, with 11 bases aligning to TRBD2. Germline V CDR1 and CDR2: MGHDK, SYGVNS. V dropped 4 bases and J dropped 6; count of bases not matched to a gene: 8. The CDR3 consists of 16 residues. This CDR3 reads CASSVRGLAVGNEQFF. The CDR3 bases are TGTGCCAGCAGTGTACGGGGACTAGCGGTAGGCAATGAGCAGTTCTTC.

V and J are TRBV28 and TRBJ2-1, with D perhaps matching TRBD1 (5 bases). Per the germline V gene, CDR1 is MDHEN and CDR2 is SYDVKM. Trimming left V 4 bases short and J 0 bases short, with 19 bases between. The CDR3 has 18 residues. CDR3 region: CASSSRTLRGHSYNEQFF. DNA for the CDR3: TGTGCCAGCAGTTCCCGTACACTTCGCGGACACTCCTACAATGAGCAGTTCTTC.

The chain carries TRBV27 and TRBJ2-3; D not resolved. The CDR3 sequence is 15 residues long. Between the trimmed V and J ends, which lost 3 bases and 2 bases, there was a span of 12 bases. Germline V gene sequence: CDR1 MNHEY, CDR2 SMNVEV (reference sequence). CDR3 in amino acids: CASSLAVTLTDTQYF. CDR3 DNA sequence: TGTGCCAGCAGTTTGGCCGTGACTCTCACAGATACGCAGTATTTT.

CDR3: CASSYFGAPYEQYF. CDR3 nucleotides: TGTGCCAGCAGTTACTTTGGGGCCCCCTACGAGCAGTACTTC. V and J are TRBV6-5 and TRBJ2-7; weak D call: TRBD1 (5 bases). Trimming cost V 1 base and J 2 bases, with 9 bases left between them. CDR1 and CDR2 (germline): MNHEY, SVGAGI. CDR3 length: 14 amino acids.

This rearrangement joins TRBV28 to TRBJ2-5; 7 nucleotides match TRBD1. Trimming took 7 bases from V and 4 from J; bases not matched to a gene: 6. Germline loops: CDR1 MDHEN, CDR2 SYDVKM. The CDR3 contains 13 residues. Written as DNA, the CDR3 is TGTGCCAGCAACCCCTACAGGGGAGAGACCCAGTACTTC. Translation gives CASNPYRGETQYF.

This clone was seen once. The genes are TRBV19 and TRBJ1-2, with D tentatively TRBD1 (5 bases). V lost 8 bases to trimming and J lost 8 bases, with 18 bases between them. This CDR3 spans 13 amino acids. CDR1 is LNHDA and CDR2 is SQIVND in the germline V gene (reference sequence). This CDR3 reads CASGAGIGDGYTF. CDR3 bases: TGTGCCAGTGGGGCGGGAATAGGGGACGGCTACACCTTC.

The CDR3 sequence is CASSLDRIYEQYF. The CDR3 nucleotides read TGTGCCAGCAGCCTCGACAGGATCTACGAGCAGTACTTC. J is TRBJ2-7 and V is TRBV28; weak D call: TRBD1 (6 bases). V shed 6 bases and J shed 3 bases, with 12 bases lying between them. The CDR3 has 13 amino acids. Germline CDR1 MDHEN, CDR2 SYDVKM.